This TCR beta chain was sequenced for a study of blood T cell repertoires in COVID-19. CDR1 and CDR2 (germline): MNHNS, SASEGT. The CDR3 is made up of 14 amino acids. The V end was cut by 2 bases, the J end by 4 bases, with 12 bases between. Clones were sequenced by immunoSEQ multiplex PCR, and TCRdb holds only the in-frame ones, with some missing. The sample has about 150,000 clones, 75% to 80% seen once; the top ten hold roughly 1.5%. Regarding this clone: Other DNA sequences from this sample encode an identical CDR3 as well.

The chain combines TRBV6-1 with TRBJ2-7; TRBD1 might be the D (6 bases). Source material: peripheral blood. This TCR was recovered from a man of 80 years or more with acute or convalescent COVID-19. The CDR3 DNA reads TGTGCCAGCAGTGAATCCCAGGGGCGATACGAGCAGTACTTC. As protein: CASSESQGRYEQYF.